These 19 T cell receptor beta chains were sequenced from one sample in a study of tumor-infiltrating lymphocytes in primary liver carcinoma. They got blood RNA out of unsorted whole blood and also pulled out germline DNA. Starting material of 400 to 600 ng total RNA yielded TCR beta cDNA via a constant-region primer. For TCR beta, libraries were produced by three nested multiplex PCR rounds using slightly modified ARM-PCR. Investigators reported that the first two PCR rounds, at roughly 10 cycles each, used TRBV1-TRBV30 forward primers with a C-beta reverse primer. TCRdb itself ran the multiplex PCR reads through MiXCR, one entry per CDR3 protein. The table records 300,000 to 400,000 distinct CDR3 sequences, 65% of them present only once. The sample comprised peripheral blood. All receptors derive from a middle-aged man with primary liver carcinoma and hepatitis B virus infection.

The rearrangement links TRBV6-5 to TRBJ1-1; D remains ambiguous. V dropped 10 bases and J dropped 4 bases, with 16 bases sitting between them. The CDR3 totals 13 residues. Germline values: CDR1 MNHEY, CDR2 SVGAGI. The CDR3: CANNTRRITEAFF. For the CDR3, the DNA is TGTGCCAATAATACCAGGAGGATCACTGAAGCTTTCTTT.

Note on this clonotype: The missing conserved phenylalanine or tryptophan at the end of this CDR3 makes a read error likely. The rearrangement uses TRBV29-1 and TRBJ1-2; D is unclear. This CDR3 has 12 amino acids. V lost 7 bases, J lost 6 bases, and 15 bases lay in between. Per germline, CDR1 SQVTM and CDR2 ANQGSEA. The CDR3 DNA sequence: TGCAGCGCTGGGTTTCACAGTGATGGCTACACCTTA. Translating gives CSAGFHSDGYTL.

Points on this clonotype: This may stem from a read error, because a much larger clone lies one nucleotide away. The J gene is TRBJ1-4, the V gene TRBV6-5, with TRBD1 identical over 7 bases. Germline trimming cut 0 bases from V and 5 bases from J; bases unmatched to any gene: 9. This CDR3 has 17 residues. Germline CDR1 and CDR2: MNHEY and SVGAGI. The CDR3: CASSYSPPGQPNEKLFF. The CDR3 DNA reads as TGTGCCAGCAGTTACTCCCCTCCGGGACAGCCGAATGAAAAACTGTTTTTT.

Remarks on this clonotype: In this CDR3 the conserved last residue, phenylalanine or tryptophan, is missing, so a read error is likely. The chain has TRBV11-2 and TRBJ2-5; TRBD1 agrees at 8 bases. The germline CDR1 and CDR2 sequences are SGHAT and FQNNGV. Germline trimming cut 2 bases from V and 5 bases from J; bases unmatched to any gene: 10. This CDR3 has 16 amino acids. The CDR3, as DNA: TGTGCCAGCAGCTTAAGTGCTCAGGGGGCGAGGGAGACCCAGTACCTC. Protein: CASSLSAQGARETQYL.

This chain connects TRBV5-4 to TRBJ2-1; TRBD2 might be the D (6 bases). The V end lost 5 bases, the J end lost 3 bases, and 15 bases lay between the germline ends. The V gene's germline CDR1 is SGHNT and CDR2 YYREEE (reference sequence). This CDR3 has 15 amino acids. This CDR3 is CASSPGLTDYNEQFF. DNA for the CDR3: TGTGCCAGCAGTCCCGGACTAACGGACTACAATGAGCAGTTCTTC.

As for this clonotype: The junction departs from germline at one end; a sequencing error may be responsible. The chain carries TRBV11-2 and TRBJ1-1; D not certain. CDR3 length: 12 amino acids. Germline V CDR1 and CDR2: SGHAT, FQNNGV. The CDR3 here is CAISLIATEALF. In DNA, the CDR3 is TGTGCCATCAGCTTGATCGCCACTGAAGCTCTCTTT.

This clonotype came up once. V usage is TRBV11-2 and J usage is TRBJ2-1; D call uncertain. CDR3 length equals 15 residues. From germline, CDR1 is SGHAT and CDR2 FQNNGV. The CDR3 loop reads CAGSLVLLSYNEQFF. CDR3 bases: TGTGCAGGCAGCTTAGTCCTCCTCTCCTACAATGAGCAGTTCTTC.

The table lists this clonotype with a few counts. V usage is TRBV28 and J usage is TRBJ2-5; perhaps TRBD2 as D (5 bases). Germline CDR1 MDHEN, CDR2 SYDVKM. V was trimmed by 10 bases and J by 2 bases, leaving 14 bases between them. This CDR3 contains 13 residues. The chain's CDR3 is CATYRRDQETQYF. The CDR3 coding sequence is TGTGCCACCTATCGCCGGGATCAAGAGACCCAGTACTTC.

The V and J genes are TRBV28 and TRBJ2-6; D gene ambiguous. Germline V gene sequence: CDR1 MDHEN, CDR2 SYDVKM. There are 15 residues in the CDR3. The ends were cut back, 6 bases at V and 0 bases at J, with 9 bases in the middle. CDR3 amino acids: CASSPQHSGANVLTF. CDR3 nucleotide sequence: TGTGCCAGCAGCCCTCAGCACTCTGGGGCCAACGTCCTGACTTTC. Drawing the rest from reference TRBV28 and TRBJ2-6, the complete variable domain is DVKVTQSSRYLVKRTGEKVFLECVQDMDHENMFWYRQDPGLGLRLIYFSYDVKMKEKGDIPEGYSVSREKKERFSLILESASTNQTSMYLCASSPQHSGANVLTFGAGSRLTVL.

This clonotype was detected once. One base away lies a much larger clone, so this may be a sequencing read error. CDR3 coding DNA: TGTGCCAGCAATCCTCAGGAAACAGCGAACACCGGGGAGCTGTTTTTT. Amino acid sequence: CASNPQETANTGELFF. The rearrangement uses TRBV6-5 and TRBJ2-2; D gene ambiguous. This CDR3 has 16 residues. Germline assignment: CDR1 MNHEY and CDR2 SVGAGI. Trimming shortened V by 7 bases and J by 0 bases, and 15 bases separated the two germline ends.

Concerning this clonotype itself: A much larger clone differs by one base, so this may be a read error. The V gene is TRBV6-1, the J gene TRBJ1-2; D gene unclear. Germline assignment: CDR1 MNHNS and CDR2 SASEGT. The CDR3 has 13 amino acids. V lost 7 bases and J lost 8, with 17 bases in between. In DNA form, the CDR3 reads TGTGCCAGCAATGACTTGGGTCTTGGCGGCTACACCTTC. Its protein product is CASNDLGLGGYTF.

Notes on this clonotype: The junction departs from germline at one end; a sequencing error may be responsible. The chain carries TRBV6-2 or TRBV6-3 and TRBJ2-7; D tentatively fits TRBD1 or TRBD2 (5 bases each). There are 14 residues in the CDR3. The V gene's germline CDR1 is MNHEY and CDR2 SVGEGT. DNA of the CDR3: TGTGCCGGCAGCCTCCGGGGCAGGGCCCACGAGCAGTACTTC. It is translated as CAGSLRGRAHEQYF.

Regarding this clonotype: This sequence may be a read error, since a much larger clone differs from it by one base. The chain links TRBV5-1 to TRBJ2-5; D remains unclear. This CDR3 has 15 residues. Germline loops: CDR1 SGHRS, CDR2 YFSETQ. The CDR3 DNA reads TGCACCAGCAGCTTCCCCGGGCGGAACCAAGAGACCCAGTACTTC. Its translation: CTSSFPGRNQETQYF. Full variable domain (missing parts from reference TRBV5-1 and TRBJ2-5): KAGVTQTPRYLIKTRGQQVTLSCSPISGHRSVSWYQQTPGQGLQFLFEYFSETQRNKGNFPGRFSGRQFSNSRSEMNVSTLELGDSALYLCTSSFPGRNQETQYFGPGTRLLVL.

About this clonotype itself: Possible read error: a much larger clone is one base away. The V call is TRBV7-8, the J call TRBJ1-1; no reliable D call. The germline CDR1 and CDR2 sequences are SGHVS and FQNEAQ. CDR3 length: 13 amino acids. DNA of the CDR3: TGTGCCAGCAGCTTAACCTCGGAGGTTGAAGCTTCCTTT. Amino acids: CASSLTSEVEASF.

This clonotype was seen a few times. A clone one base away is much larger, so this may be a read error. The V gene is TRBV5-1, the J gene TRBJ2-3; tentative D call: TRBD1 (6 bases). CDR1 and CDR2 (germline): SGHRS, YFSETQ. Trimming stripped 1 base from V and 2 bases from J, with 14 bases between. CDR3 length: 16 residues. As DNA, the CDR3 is TGCGCCAGCAGCTTGACTGGGACACAAACCACAGATACGCAGTATTTT. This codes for CASSLTGTQTTDTQYF.

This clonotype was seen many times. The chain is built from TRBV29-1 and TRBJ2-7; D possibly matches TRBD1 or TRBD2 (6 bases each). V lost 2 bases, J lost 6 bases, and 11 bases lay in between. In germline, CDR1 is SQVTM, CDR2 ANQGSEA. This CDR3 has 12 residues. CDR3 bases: TGCAGCGTTGAAAGGGGGGCCAGCGAGCAGTACTTC. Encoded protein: CSVERGASEQYF.

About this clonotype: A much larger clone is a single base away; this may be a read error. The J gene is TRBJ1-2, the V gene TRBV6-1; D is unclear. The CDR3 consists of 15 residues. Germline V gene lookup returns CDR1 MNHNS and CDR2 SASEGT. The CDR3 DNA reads TGTGCCGGCAGTGCTCCGAGGACGGTTAACTATGGCTACACCTTC. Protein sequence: CAGSAPRTVNYGYTF.

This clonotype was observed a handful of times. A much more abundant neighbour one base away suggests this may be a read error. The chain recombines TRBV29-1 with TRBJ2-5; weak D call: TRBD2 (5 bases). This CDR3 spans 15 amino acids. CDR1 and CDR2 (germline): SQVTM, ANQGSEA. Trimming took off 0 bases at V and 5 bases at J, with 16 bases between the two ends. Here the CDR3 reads CSVEDRASLGETQYF. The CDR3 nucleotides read TGCAGCGTTGAAGATCGCGCTAGCTTAGGGGAGACCCAGTACTTC.

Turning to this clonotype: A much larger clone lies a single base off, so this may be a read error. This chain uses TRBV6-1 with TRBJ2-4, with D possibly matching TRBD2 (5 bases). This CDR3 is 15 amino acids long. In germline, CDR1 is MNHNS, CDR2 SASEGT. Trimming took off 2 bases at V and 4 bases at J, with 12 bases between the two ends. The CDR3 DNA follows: TGTGCCAGCAGTGAAACGATTTGGGAGAAAAACATTCAGTACTTC. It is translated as CASSETIWEKNIQYF.